The clone carrying this T cell receptor beta chain was counted only a few times. Its antigen is as yet unknown. The data derive from a study of blood T cells in healthy people across ages. Whole-study findings and limits: Naive CD4+ cells and diversity were both higher in long-lived donors than in aged donors.

The germline V gene encodes CDR1 ENHRY and CDR2 SYGVKD. V was shortened by 2 bases and J by 9 bases, with 14 bases between the two germline ends. The CDR3 is 14 residues long. Alongside a J-beta primer mix, a sample-barcoded 5' primer served in a second PCR lasting about 7 to 12 cycles. MiXCR was run by TCRdb on the 5' RACE reads, yielding one entry per CDR3 protein. The sample carries 540,000 or so distinct CDR3 sequences, under 55% recorded once. This sequence joins TRBV10-3 and TRBJ2-1; no clear D gene. The receptor was isolated from a man of 80 years or more in good health. Specimen: blood. The CDR3 nucleotides are TGTGCCATCAGTGAGACCAGACCACCCAGTGAGCAGTTCTTC. Translated, it gives CAISETRPPSEQFF.